Below, 8 T cell receptor beta chains from the same sample are listed, as sequenced in a study of memory CD4+ T cells and cytomegalovirus serostatus. The data were produced by immunoSEQ multiplex PCR, yet TCRdb's version contains in-frame clones alone and is incomplete. Of 27,000 or so clones detected, about 70% appear once; the ten largest clones hold less than 1.3%. Single viable CD3+CD4+CD8-CD45RO+ cells were sorted as the memory CD4+ T cells. The sample taken for sequencing was memory CD4+ T cells from blood. The receptor set was obtained from an adult in good health and CMV-seronegative.

This chain joins TRBV10-3 and TRBJ1-1; TRBD1 agrees at 8 bases. The CDR3 extends over 14 amino acids. Germline-derived CDR1 and CDR2 are ENHRY and SYGVKD. Germline trimming cut 3 bases from V and 4 bases from J; bases unmatched to any gene: 4. CDR3 DNA sequence: TGTGCCATCAGTGATCAGGGGGCGATCACTGAAGCTTTCTTT. Its protein product is CAISDQGAITEAFF.

The rearrangement uses TRBV27 and TRBJ2-3, with 8 bases lining up with TRBD2. Losses at the gene ends were 6 bases for V and 6 bases for J; bases not matched to a gene: 8. The CDR3 has 14 amino acids. From germline, CDR1 is MNHEY and CDR2 SMNVEV (reference sequence). The CDR3 protein is CASRRQRGRDTQYF. The CDR3 DNA is TGTGCCAGCAGACGTCAGCGGGGGCGGGATACGCAGTATTTT.

The V call is TRBV6-6, the J call TRBJ1-5; D ambiguous. From germline, CDR1 is MNHNY and CDR2 SVGAGI (reference sequence). Trimming removed 0 bases from V and 11 bases from J, with 11 bases in between. The CDR3 covers 13 residues. Here the CDR3 reads CASSYSTRAAQHF. In DNA, the CDR3 is TGTGCCAGCAGTTACTCGACCCGGGCGGCCCAGCATTTT.

The chain couples TRBV11-3 to TRBJ2-1; no definite D call. CDR1 is SGHNT, CDR2 YENEEA, per germline. Trimming removed 5 bases at V and 10 bases at J, with 15 bases between. The CDR3 has 13 amino acids. CDR3 sequence: CASSHRASSEQFF. The CDR3, as DNA: TGTGCCAGCAGCCACAGAGCGTCCTCAGAGCAGTTCTTC.

This sequence joins TRBV29-1 and TRBJ2-1, with 10 bases identical to TRBD2. The CDR3 spans 14 residues. Germline V lookup: CDR1 SQVTM, CDR2 ANQGSEA. The J segment lost 4 bases and the V segment lost 4 bases, leaving 4 bases of the junction unmatched. Written as DNA, the CDR3 is TGCAGCGTTGGGAGCGGGGGGGCTTACAATGAGCAGTTCTTC. It translates to CSVGSGGAYNEQFF.

This clone was observed once. CDR3 loop: CASSLRTGRVTGELFF. The CDR3 DNA reads as TGTGCCAGCAGCCTAAGGACAGGGCGTGTCACCGGGGAGCTGTTTTTT. The genes are TRBV7-3 and TRBJ2-2, with 8 bases aligning to TRBD1. The CDR3 has 16 amino acids. Trimming at V came to 5 bases and at J to 4 bases, leaving 9 bases not matched to a gene. CDR1 and CDR2 (germline): SGHTA, FQGTGA. The whole variable domain, filled in from reference TRBV7-3 and TRBJ2-2, reads GAGVSQTPSNKVTEKGKYVELRCDPISGHTALYWYRQSLGQGPEFLIYFQGTGAADDSGLPNDRFFAVRPEGSVSTLKIQRTERGDSAVYLCASSLRTGRVTGELFFGEGSRLTVL.

The rearrangement uses TRBV6-5 and TRBJ1-3; perhaps TRBD1 as D (5 bases). The germline V gene encodes CDR1 MNHEY and CDR2 SVGAGI. CDR3 length equals 16 residues. V was pared by 2 bases and J by 2 bases, with 13 bases between. The CDR3, as DNA: TGTGCCAGCAGTTACACAAAGCAGGGTCCTGGAAACACCATATATTTT. Encoded protein: CASSYTKQGPGNTIYF.

The chain links TRBV25-1 to TRBJ2-3; D might be TRBD1 (6 bases). Germline values: CDR1 MGHDK, CDR2 SYGVNS. V was clipped by 4 bases and J by 2 bases, with 19 bases between them. The length of the CDR3 is 17 residues. As DNA, the CDR3 is TGTGCCAGCAGTGGGCGGGCAGGGGCGGCCTACACAGATACGCAGTATTTT. Translation: CASSGRAGAAYTDTQYF.